One T cell receptor (beta chain) is described in this entry. The sample is drawn from a study of blood T cell repertoires in COVID-19. Background on the study: Samples of COVID-19 (acute and convalescent) were obtained from the United States, Italy and Spain.

As originally analysed: Amplification of reference gene primers provided the estimated nucleated cell counts. The repertoire was sequenced with immunoSEQ multiplex PCR; TCRdb's copy has only in-frame clones and lacks some. From that table come the V and J calls and clone size; the DNA was used to work out D and trimming. The sample contains approximately 180,000 clones, 85% to 90% of which appear only once. Germline CDR1 and CDR2: SGHRS and YFSETQ. The CDR3 is made up of 17 amino acids. The junction had 11 bases not matched to a gene; V was cut back by 0 bases and J by 5 bases. V gene TRBV5-1 combines with J gene TRBJ2-4, with 7 nucleotides matching TRBD2. The source is a woman in her seventies with COVID-19, enrolled during active disease. Sequenced input: peripheral blood. The CDR3 sequence is CASSLAEVSLAENIQYF. The CDR3, as DNA: TGCGCCAGCAGCTTGGCCGAAGTGTCCCTAGCGGAAAACATTCAGTACTTC.